These 20 T cell receptor beta chains came from one sample sequenced in a study of T cell repertoires in cytomegalovirus infection. Their recognized antigens are unknown. TCRdb called the reads again in MiXCR, with one record for every CDR3 protein. The sample has 830,000 or so distinct CDR3 sequences; around a third are singletons. The material was cultured CD8+ T cells from PBMCs, obtained from culture after CMV antigen stimulation. Receptors were obtained from a human donor in good health (CMV status not recorded). Some clones in this sample may be carry-over from other donors' samples.

This clonotype occurred a few times. The chain is built from TRBV27 and TRBJ2-3, with TRBD2 identical over 9 bases. CDR1 is MNHEY and CDR2 is SMNVEV in the germline V gene (reference sequence). Trimming cost V 6 bases and J 2 bases; bases outside gene matches: 6. There are 15 residues in the CDR3. The CDR3 spells CASSGTSGYTDTQYF. CDR3 nucleotide sequence: TGTGCCAGCAGCGGTACTAGCGGGTACACAGATACGCAGTATTTT.

The V and J genes are TRBV7-9 and TRBJ2-1; D is undetermined. V was trimmed by 1 base and J by 7 bases, leaving 8 bases between them. CDR3 length equals 13 residues. Germline CDR1 reads SEHNR; CDR2 reads FQNEAQ (reference sequence). The CDR3 loop reads CASSLVDGNEQFF. CDR3 DNA: TGTGCCAGCAGCTTAGTTGACGGTAATGAGCAGTTCTTC.

This clonotype was seen a handful of times. This rearrangement joins TRBV6-5 to TRBJ1-2; D might be TRBD1 (5 bases). V dropped 2 bases and J dropped 0 bases, with 13 bases sitting between them. CDR3 length: 16 residues. Germline loops: CDR1 MNHEY, CDR2 SVGAGI. DNA of the CDR3: TGTGCCAGCAGTTACGCCGGGACGGGGACTAACTATGGCTACACCTTC. This translates into CASSYAGTGTNYGYTF.

The CDR3 region has the DNA TGTGCCACCAGTGACTCGACAGTCAGGGATCCGTACAATGAGCAGTTCTTC. The encoded protein is CATSDSTVRDPYNEQFF. The V call is TRBV24-1, the J call TRBJ2-1, with D perhaps TRBD1 (5 bases). Trimming shortened V by 4 bases and J by 4 bases, and 19 bases separated the two germline ends. Germline CDR1 and CDR2: KGHDR and SFDVKD. This CDR3 has 17 residues.

This clonotype is a singleton in its sample. The gene calls are TRBV2 and TRBJ2-3; a weak D match, TRBD2 (5 bases). The CDR3 extends over 19 amino acids. The germline V gene encodes CDR1 SNHLY and CDR2 FYNNEI. Trimming removed 2 bases from V and 2 bases from J, with 23 bases in between. In DNA form, the CDR3 reads TGTGCCAGCAGTGAACAGCCCCTGCCTAGCCCTACTTCCACAGATACGCAGTATTTT. It specifies CASSEQPLPSPTSTDTQYF. Full variable domain (missing parts from reference TRBV2 and TRBJ2-3): EPEVTQTPSHQVTQMGQEVILRCVPISNHLYFYWYRQILGQKVEFLVSFYNNEISEKSEIFDDQFSVERPDGSNFTLKIRSTKLEDSAMYFCASSEQPLPSPTSTDTQYFGPGTRLTVL.

This clonotype was observed a few times. The rearrangement uses TRBV19 and TRBJ2-1, with D possibly called TRBD1 or TRBD2 (6 bases each). In germline, CDR1 is LNHDA, CDR2 SQIVND (reference sequence). Trimming took off 5 bases at V and 4 bases at J, with 12 bases between the two ends. This CDR3 is built from 14 residues. Here the CDR3 DNA reads TGTGCCAGTAGTTGGGGGGCTGGGTACAATGAGCAGTTCTTC. This translates into CASSWGAGYNEQFF.

This clonotype has only a few counts. The rearrangement joins TRBV5-6 to TRBJ2-1; 8 bases match TRBD1. CDR1 SGHDT and CDR2 YYEEEE come from the germline V gene. This CDR3 contains 15 residues. Trimming cost V 5 bases and J 3 bases; bases outside gene matches: 7. The CDR3: CASSFDRGYYNEQFF. The CDR3, as DNA: TGTGCCAGCAGTTTCGACAGGGGCTACTACAATGAGCAGTTCTTC.

This clonotype has a count of ten or more. The chain couples TRBV7-2 to TRBJ1-2; a possible D gene is TRBD1 (5 bases). V lost 8 bases, J lost 8 bases, and 9 bases lay in between. Germline CDR1 is SGHTA and CDR2 is FQGNSA. The CDR3 length is 10 residues. CDR3 coding DNA: TGTGCCAGCTACAAGGGGGGCTACACCTTC. Translated: CASYKGGYTF.

A few counts support this clonotype. The rearrangement uses TRBV7-9 and TRBJ1-1; D remains unclear. CDR1 SEHNR and CDR2 FQNEAQ come from the germline V gene (reference sequence). The CDR3 is 14 residues long. V lost 1 base, J lost 5 bases, and 11 bases lay in between. This CDR3 reads CASSLGPAATEAFF. In nucleotides, the CDR3 is TGTGCCAGCAGCTTAGGACCCGCGGCGACTGAAGCTTTCTTT.

This clonotype appeared a few times. V gene TRBV5-1 combines with J gene TRBJ1-2; D perhaps matches TRBD1 (5 bases). Trimming took off 4 bases at V and 7 bases at J, with 8 bases between the two ends. This CDR3 comprises 11 residues. The germline V gene has CDR1 SGHRS and CDR2 YFSETQ. CDR3 region: CASSGTGGYTF. CDR3 nucleotides: TGCGCCAGCAGCGGGACGGGTGGCTACACCTTC.

Note on this clonotype: One junction end does not reproduce the germline sequence, and a read error may be involved. The chain joins TRBV5-6 to TRBJ2-7; D might be TRBD1 (6 bases). Germline V CDR1 and CDR2: SGHDT, YYEEEE. The CDR3 has 14 amino acids. In DNA, the CDR3 is TGTACCAGCAGCTTGCCAGGGGATTGGTACGAGCAGTACTTC. It codes for CTSSLPGDWYEQYF.

This clonotype was seen only a few times. The chain links TRBV19 to TRBJ1-4; D is possibly TRBD1 (6 bases). This CDR3 has 15 amino acids. CDR1 is LNHDA and CDR2 is SQIVND in the germline V gene (reference sequence). V gave up 3 bases and J gave up 0 bases, with 8 bases separating them. The CDR3 protein is CASSMGDTTNEKLFF. Here the CDR3 DNA reads TGTGCCAGTAGTATGGGGGACACAACTAATGAAAAACTGTTTTTT.

The chain carries TRBV2 and TRBJ1-6; D possibly corresponds to TRBD1 (6 bases). CDR1 and CDR2 from the germline V gene are SNHLY and FYNNEI. The CDR3 loop spans 13 amino acids. With 8 bases removed from V and 4 bases from J, the gap between germline ends came to 9 bases. CDR3: CASRGGYNSPLHF. The CDR3 DNA reads as TGTGCCAGCCGAGGGGGGTATAATTCACCCCTCCACTTT.

Within the sample, this clonotype is medium-sized. The chain couples TRBV2 to TRBJ2-7; D gene unclear. Deletions cut 4 bases from V and 4 bases from J, with 5 bases between. Per germline, CDR1 SNHLY and CDR2 FYNNEI. The CDR3 has 11 amino acids. The CDR3 loop reads CASSVGYEQYV. DNA of the CDR3: TGTGCCAGCAGTGTTGGTTACGAGCAGTACGTC.

Only a few counts were recorded for this clonotype. The rearrangement joins TRBV11-2 to TRBJ2-7; either TRBD1 or TRBD2 may supply D (5 bases each). This CDR3 is built from 14 residues. Germline CDR1 and CDR2: SGHAT and FQNNGV. V was cut by 2 bases and J by 3 bases, with 11 bases left in between. As DNA, the CDR3 is TGTGCCAGCAGCTTAATTTGGGGGAGCTACGAGCAGTACTTC. Encoded protein: CASSLIWGSYEQYF.

The chain recombines TRBV28 with TRBJ1-5; D ambiguous. This CDR3 has 17 residues. The ends were cut back, 2 bases at V and 0 bases at J, with 14 bases in the middle. Germline V gene data show CDR1 as MDHEN and CDR2 as SYDVKM. The CDR3 DNA follows: TGTGCCAGCAGTTTACAAGGAGCTCTTTATAGCAATCAGCCCCAGCATTTT. Translating it yields CASSLQGALYSNQPQHF.

V gene TRBV6-8 combines with J gene TRBJ2-7; 9 bases are a match to TRBD2. V lost 4 bases and J lost 3; bases outside the gene matches: 4. This CDR3 is built from 14 residues. Germline V CDR1 and CDR2: MNHGY, SAAAGT. For the CDR3, the DNA is TGTGCCAGCAGTTCTAGCGGGGCGGACTACGAGCAGTACTTC. This translates into CASSSSGADYEQYF.

This clonotype was found a few times. The V gene is TRBV2, the J gene TRBJ1-2; D is uncertain. The CDR3 spans 10 residues. Per the germline V gene, CDR1 is SNHLY and CDR2 is FYNNEI. Trimming shortened V by 8 bases and J by 12 bases, and 13 bases separated the two germline ends. The CDR3 reads CASRGRLNTF. The CDR3 nucleotides read TGTGCCAGCCGAGGACGTCTTAACACCTTC.

This sequence joins TRBV27 and TRBJ1-1; D is possibly TRBD1 (6 bases). This CDR3 region has 15 residues. CDR1 and CDR2 from the germline V gene are MNHEY and SMNVEV (reference sequence). Trimming took 0 bases from V and 3 from J, leaving 11 bases between them. CDR3 sequence (DNA): TGTGCCAGCAGTTTATCTCGGGGGGCAGACACTGAAGCTTTCTTT. This translates into CASSLSRGADTEAFF.

The rearrangement links TRBV12-3 or TRBV12-4 to TRBJ2-5, with D perhaps TRBD1 (6 bases). The CDR3 has 13 residues. The ends were cut back, 3 bases at V and 3 bases at J, with 8 bases in the middle. For the CDR3, the DNA is TGTGCCAGCAGTTTTACAGGGAAAGAGACCCAGTACTTC. Amino acid sequence: CASSFTGKETQYF.